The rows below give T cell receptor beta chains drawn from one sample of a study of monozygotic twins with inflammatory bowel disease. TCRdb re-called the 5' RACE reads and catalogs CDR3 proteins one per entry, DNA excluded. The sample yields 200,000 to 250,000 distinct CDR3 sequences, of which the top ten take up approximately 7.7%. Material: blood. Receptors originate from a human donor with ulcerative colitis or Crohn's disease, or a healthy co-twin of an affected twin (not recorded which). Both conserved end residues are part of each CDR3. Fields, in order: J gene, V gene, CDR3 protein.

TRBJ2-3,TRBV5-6,CASSLGPGGIADTQYF
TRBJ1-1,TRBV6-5,CASSFIPGTGGSEAFF
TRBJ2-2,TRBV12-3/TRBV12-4,CASSQPGRNTGELFF
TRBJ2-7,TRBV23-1,CASSRTGPKNSYEQYF
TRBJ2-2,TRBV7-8,CASSFPPNTGELFF
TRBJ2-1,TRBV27,CASSQGLAGVPYNEQFF
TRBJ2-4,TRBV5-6,CASSLEGRELLTKNIQYF
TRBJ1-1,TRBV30,CAWHRDLLNTEAFF
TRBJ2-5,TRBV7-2,CASSLGPTRQETQYF
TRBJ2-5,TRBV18,CASSPTKGSEYQETQYF
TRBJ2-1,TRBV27,CASQLTSGRYKEQFF
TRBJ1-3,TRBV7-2,CASSSTTSGAGNTIYF
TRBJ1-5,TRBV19,CASSSGGNQPQHF
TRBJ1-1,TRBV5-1,CASSPFAGTEAFF
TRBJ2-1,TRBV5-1,CASSLDWGGGRNEQFF
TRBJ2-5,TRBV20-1,CSARNQKETQYF
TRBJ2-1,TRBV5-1,CASATTGTGAPQRNNEQFF
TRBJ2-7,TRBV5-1,CASTDPDRYEQYF
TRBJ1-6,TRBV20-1,CSARSPGWNSPLHF